This T cell receptor (beta chain) was captured in a study of CD8+ T cells in alopecia areata. In the study overall: Severity was scored as percentage of affected scalp area in treated patients.

Treatment given: oral pan-JAK inhibitor, 5-10 mg twice daily. Germline CDR1 PRHDT, CDR2 FYEKMQ (reference sequence). The CDR3 contains 19 residues. V was shortened by 0 bases and J by 3 bases, with 20 bases between the two germline ends. RNA extraction was followed by reverse transcription into cDNA, which acted as the sequencing template. The repertoire was sequenced with immunoSEQ multiplex PCR; TCRdb's copy has only in-frame clones and lacks some. The table shows about 110,000 clones, with 80% to 85% occurring only once. The input for sequencing was CD8+ T cells sorted from blood, taken at week 24, from a patient treated with tofacitinib. The receptor's source is a human donor with alopecia areata. The chain uses TRBV13 and TRBJ2-2; D may match TRBD1 or TRBD2 (5 bases each). DNA of the CDR3: TGTGCCAGCAGCTTAGGAGCTCAAGGGGAGATTATGGACACCGGGGAGCTGTTTTTT. Translating gives CASSLGAQGEIMDTGELFF.